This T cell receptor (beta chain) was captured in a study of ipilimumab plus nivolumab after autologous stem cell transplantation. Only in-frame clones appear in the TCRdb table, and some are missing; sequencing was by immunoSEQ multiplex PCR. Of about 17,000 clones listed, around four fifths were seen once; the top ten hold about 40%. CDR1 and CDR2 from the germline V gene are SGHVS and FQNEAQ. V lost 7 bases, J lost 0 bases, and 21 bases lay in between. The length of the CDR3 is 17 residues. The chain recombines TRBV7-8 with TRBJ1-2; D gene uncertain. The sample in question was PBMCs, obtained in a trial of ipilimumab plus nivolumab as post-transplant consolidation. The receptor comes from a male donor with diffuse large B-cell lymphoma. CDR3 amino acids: CASKGYQAASTNYGYTF. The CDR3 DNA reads TGTGCCAGCAAAGGGTACCAGGCGGCAAGTACTAACTATGGCTACACCTTC.